Below, one T cell receptor beta chain is given with its context. These data originate in a study of glioma-infiltrating T cells after dendritic cell vaccination. The CDR3 is 14 amino acids. The germline gives CDR1 MNHNS, CDR2 SASEGT. With V trimmed by 6 bases and J by 7 bases, 6 bases remained unmatched. Profiled with immunoSEQ multiplex PCR; TCRdb holds only in-frame clones, not every one. The sample has more than 100,000 clones, roughly 79% seen once. The rearrangement links TRBV6-1 to TRBJ1-2, with 12 positions matching TRBD1. This TCR was recovered from a human donor with glioblastoma. Sequences were derived from blood, sampled before dendritic cell vaccination. This chain's CDR3 is CASRKGTGGSGYTF. The DNA of the CDR3 is TGTGCCAGCAGGAAAGGGACAGGGGGCTCTGGCTACACCTTC.